Given below is one TCR beta chain in context. Antigen: not known. These data belong to a study of shared clonotypes between healthy human individuals. Points from the study as a whole: Researchers found naive subsets generally carried larger estimated richness than memory subsets. Rarefaction showed sorted-subset sequencing was incomplete despite large depth. Blood was the only sampled material, and tissue repertoires likely differ.

Healthy and HIV-negative, the adult donors had no recent acute infections or vaccinations. Clones were sequenced by immunoSEQ multiplex PCR, and TCRdb holds only the in-frame ones, with some missing. The repertoire holds approximately 620,000 clones, with approximately 97% as singletons. Sequencing was done on a sample of naive CD4+ T cells sorted from blood. The sample's subset: CD45RA+ positively selected. The clonotype originates from a woman aged 25 to 45 in good health.

The CDR3 region is CASSQGQGAVYEQYF. The DNA of the CDR3 is TGCGCCAGCAGCCAAGGTCAGGGGGCGGTCTACGAGCAGTACTTC. This sequence joins TRBV4-1 and TRBJ2-7; 8 bases agree with TRBD1. The CDR3 runs to 15 residues. V dropped 1 base and J dropped 3; count of bases not matched to a gene: 5. Per the germline V gene, CDR1 is MGHRA and CDR2 is YSYEKL.